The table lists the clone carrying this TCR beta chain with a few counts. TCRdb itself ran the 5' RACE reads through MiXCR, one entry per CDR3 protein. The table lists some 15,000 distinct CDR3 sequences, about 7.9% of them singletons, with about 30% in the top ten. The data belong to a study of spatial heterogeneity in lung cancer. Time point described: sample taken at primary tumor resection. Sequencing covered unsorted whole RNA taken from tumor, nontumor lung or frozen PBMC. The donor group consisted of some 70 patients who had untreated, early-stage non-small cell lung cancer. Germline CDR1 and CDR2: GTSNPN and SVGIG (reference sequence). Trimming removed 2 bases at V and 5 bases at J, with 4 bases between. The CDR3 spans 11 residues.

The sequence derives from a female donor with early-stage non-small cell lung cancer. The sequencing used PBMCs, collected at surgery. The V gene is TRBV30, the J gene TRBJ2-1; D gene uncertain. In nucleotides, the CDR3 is TGTGCCTGGAGTAATGACAATGAGCAGTTCTTC. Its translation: CAWSNDNEQFF.